The present TCR beta chain was sequenced within a study of T cell clonotyping in hematopoietic cell transplantation. Study-level findings and limits: After transplant, recipient diversity fell while pathologically expanded clonotypes grew through day 180.

A remark on this clone: What it binds is unknown.

Method: immunoSEQ multiplex PCR; TCRdb's copy keeps in-frame clones and lacks some. Of around 9,100 clones listed, almost 80% were seen once; the top ten hold roughly 15%. The CDR3 extends over 14 amino acids. CDR1 and CDR2 from the germline V gene are SGHDT and YYEEEE. Trimming stripped 2 bases from V and 4 bases from J, with 12 bases between. The sequences come from PBMCs, collected 180 days after allogeneic stem cell transplant. The chain couples TRBV5-6 to TRBJ2-5; no definite D call. The clonotype comes from a male patient in his thirties or forties who had an allogeneic stem cell transplant from a related donor, so the T cells may come from the graft donor. Some clones in this sample may be carry-over from other donors' samples. The CDR3 spells CASSFSGQRETQYF. In nucleotides, the CDR3 is TGTGCCAGCAGCTTTTCCGGGCAACGAGAGACCCAGTACTTC.